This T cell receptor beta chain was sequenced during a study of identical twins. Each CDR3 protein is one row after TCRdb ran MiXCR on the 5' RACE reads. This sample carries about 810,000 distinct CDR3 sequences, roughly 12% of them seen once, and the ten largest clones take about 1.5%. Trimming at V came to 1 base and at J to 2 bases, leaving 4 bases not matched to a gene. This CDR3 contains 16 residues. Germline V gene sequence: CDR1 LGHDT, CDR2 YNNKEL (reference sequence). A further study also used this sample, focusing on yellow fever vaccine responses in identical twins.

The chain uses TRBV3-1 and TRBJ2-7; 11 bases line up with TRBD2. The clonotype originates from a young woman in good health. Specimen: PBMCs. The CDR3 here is CASSQVAGGHAYEQYF. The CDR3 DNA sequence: TGTGCCAGCAGCCAAGTAGCGGGAGGGCACGCCTACGAGCAGTACTTC.